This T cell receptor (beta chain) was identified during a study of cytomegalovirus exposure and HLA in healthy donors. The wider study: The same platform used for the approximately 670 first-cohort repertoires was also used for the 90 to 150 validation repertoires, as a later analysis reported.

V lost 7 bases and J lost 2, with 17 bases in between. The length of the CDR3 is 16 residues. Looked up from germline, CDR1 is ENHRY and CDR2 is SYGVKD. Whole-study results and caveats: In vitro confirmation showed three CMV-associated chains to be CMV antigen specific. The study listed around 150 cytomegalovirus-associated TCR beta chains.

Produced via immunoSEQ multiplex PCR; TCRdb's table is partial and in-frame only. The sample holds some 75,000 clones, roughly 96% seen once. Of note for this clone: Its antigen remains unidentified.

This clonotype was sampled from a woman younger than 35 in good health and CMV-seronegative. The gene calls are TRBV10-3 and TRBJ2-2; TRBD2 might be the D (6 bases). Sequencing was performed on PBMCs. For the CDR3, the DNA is TGTGCCATCACTCGAACTCCCGGGACTAACACCGGGGAGCTGTTTTTT. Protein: CAITRTPGTNTGELFF.